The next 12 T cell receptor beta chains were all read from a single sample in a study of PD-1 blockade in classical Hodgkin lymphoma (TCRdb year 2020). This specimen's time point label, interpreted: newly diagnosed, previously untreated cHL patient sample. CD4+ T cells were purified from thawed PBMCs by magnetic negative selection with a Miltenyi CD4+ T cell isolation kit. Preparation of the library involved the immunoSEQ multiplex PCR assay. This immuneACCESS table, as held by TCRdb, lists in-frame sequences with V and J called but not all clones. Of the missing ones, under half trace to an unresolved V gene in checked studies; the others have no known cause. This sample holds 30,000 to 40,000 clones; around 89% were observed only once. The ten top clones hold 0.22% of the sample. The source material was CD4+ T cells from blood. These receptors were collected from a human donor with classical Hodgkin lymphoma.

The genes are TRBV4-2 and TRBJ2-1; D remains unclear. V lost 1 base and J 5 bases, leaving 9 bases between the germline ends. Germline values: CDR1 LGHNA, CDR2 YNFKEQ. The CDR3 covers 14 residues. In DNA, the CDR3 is TGTGCCAGCAGCCAAGCGGGTCGAGACAATGAGCAGTTCTTC. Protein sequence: CASSQAGRDNEQFF.

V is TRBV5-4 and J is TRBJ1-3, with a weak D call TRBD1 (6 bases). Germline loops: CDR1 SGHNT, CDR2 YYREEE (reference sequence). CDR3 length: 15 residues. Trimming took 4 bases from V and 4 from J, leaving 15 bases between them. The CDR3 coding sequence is TGTGCCAGCAGCAGGAGGGGGGTGGAAGGAAACACCATATATTTT. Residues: CASSRRGVEGNTIYF.

In nucleotides, the CDR3 is TGCGCCAGCAGCCAAGAACTACTAGCGGGACGGACCGGGGAGCTGTTTTTT. Amino acids: CASSQELLAGRTGELFF. The chain carries TRBV4-3 and TRBJ2-2, with TRBD2 matching 10 bases. The CDR3 spans 17 residues. Germline CDR1 LGHNA, CDR2 YSLEER. With 0 bases clipped from V and 5 bases from J, the junction kept 6 bases outside the gene matches.

Here the CDR3 reads CASSYGQRPQHF. In nucleotides, the CDR3 is TGTGCCAGCAGTTATGGACAGAGGCCCCAGCATTTT. V gene TRBV6-6 combines with J gene TRBJ1-5, with a weak D call TRBD1 (6 bases). The CDR3 is made up of 12 amino acids. Deletions cut 3 bases from V and 9 bases from J, with 9 bases between. The germline gives CDR1 MNHNY, CDR2 SVGAGI (reference sequence).

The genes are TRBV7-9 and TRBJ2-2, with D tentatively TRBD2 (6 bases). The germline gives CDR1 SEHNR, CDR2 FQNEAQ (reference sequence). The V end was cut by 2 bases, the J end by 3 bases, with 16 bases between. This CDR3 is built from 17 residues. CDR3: CASSLRTLATHTGELFF. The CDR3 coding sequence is TGTGCCAGCAGCTTAAGGACTCTAGCGACGCACACCGGGGAGCTGTTTTTT.

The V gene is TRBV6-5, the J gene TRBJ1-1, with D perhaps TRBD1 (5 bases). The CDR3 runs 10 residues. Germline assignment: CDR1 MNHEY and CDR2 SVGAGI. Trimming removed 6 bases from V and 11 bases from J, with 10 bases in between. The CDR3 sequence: CASSSGFAFF. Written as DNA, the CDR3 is TGTGCCAGCAGCTCAGGGTTTGCTTTCTTT.

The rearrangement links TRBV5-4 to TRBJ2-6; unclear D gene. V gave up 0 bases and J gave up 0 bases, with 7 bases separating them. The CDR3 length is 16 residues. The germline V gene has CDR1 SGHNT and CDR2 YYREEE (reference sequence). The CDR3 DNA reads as TGTGCCAGCAGCTTGGGACCGATCTCTGGGGCCAACGTCCTGACTTTC. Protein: CASSLGPISGANVLTF.

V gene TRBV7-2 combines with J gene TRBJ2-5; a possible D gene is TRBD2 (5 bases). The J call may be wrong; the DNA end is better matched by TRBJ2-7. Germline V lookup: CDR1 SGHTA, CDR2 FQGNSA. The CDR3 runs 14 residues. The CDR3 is CASSLGGNSYEQYF. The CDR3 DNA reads TGTGCCAGCAGCTTAGGAGGGAACTCCTACGAGCAGTACTTC.

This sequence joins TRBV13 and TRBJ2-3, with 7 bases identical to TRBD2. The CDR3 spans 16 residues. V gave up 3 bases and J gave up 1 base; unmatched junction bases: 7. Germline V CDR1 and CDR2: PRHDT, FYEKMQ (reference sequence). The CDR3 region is CASSFLTSVGTDTQYF. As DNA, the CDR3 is TGTGCCAGCAGCTTTCTCACTAGCGTCGGCACAGATACGCAGTATTTT.

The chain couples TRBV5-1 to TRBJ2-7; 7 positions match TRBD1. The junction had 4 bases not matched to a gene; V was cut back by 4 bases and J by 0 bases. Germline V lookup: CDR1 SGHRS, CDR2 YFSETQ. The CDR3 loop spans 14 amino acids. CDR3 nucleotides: TGCGCCAGCAGCACCACAGGGGACTCCTACGAGCAGTACTTC. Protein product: CASSTTGDSYEQYF.

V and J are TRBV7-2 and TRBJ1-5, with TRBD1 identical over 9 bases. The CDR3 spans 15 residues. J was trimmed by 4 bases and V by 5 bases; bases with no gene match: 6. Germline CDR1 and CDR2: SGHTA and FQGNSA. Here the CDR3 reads CASSPLDRGNQPQHF. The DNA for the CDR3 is TGTGCCAGCAGCCCGTTGGACAGGGGAAATCAGCCCCAGCATTTT.

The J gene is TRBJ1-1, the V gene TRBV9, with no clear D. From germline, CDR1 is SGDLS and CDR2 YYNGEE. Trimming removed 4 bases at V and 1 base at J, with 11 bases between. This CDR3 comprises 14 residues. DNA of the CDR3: TGTGCCAGCAGCAGTCGGACGGGGAACACTGAAGCTTTCTTT. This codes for CASSSRTGNTEAFF.